Listed here are 25 T cell receptor beta chains from one sample, sequenced in a study of blood T cell repertoires in COVID-19. Profiled with immunoSEQ multiplex PCR; TCRdb holds only in-frame clones, not every one. This table holds more than 95,000 clones, about 79% found once. The sequenced material came from peripheral blood. These TCRs come from a woman older than 75 with active or convalescent COVID-19.

The rearrangement joins TRBV6-5 to TRBJ1-1; tentative D call: TRBD1 (6 bases). CDR1 and CDR2 from the germline V gene are MNHEY and SVGAGI. V was trimmed by 7 bases and J by 1 base, leaving 10 bases between them. CDR3 length: 13 amino acids. The CDR3 spells CASINRANTEAFF. As DNA, the CDR3 is TGTGCCAGCATTAACAGGGCGAACACTGAAGCTTTCTTT.

The gene calls are TRBV11-2 and TRBJ2-7; 7 positions agree with TRBD2. Germline values: CDR1 SGHAT, CDR2 FQNNGV. The CDR3 has 14 amino acids. Trimming took 5 bases from V and 3 from J; bases not matched to a gene: 7. The CDR3 bases are TGTGCCAGCAGCCATACCGGGACTAACTACGAGCAGTACTTC. As protein: CASSHTGTNYEQYF.

The genes are TRBV27 and TRBJ1-2; D gene uncertain. Germline V lookup: CDR1 MNHEY, CDR2 SMNVEV (reference sequence). The ends were cut back, 2 bases at V and 3 bases at J, with 7 bases in the middle. The CDR3 totals 13 residues. CDR3 protein: CASSLSRYYGYTF. As DNA, the CDR3 is TGTGCCAGCAGTTTAAGCAGGTACTATGGCTACACCTTC.

The chain uses TRBV4-2 and TRBJ1-2; D may be TRBD1 (5 bases). Germline V CDR1 and CDR2: LGHNA, YNFKEQ. Between the trimmed V and J ends, which lost 0 bases and 4 bases, there was a span of 12 bases. The CDR3 loop spans 15 amino acids. CDR3 residues: CASSQDLGQGYGYTF. The CDR3, as DNA: TGTGCCAGCAGCCAAGATTTAGGGCAGGGCTATGGCTACACCTTC.

J is TRBJ1-2 and V is TRBV5-1; unclear D gene. Germline CDR1 and CDR2: SGHRS and YFSETQ. Trimming cost V 4 bases and J 4 bases, with 14 bases left between them. This CDR3 comprises 14 residues. Here the CDR3 reads CASSPASSSYGYTF. The DNA of the CDR3 is TGCGCCAGCAGCCCCGCTTCAAGTAGCTATGGCTACACCTTC.

The V call is TRBV7-3, the J call TRBJ2-3, with 15 bases identical to TRBD2. V dropped 5 bases and J dropped 3; count of bases not matched to a gene: 3. The CDR3 consists of 16 residues. The germline V gene encodes CDR1 SGHTA and CDR2 FQGTGA. The CDR3 DNA reads as TGTGCCAGCAGCCCCGGACTAGCGGGGGGGACAGATACGCAGTATTTT. It yields the protein CASSPGLAGGTDTQYF.

This clone was seen more than once but under ten times. The chain has TRBV28 and TRBJ1-1, with a possible D match to TRBD1 (6 bases). Trimming removed 7 bases at V and 4 bases at J, with 25 bases between. Germline V gives CDR1 MDHEN, CDR2 SYDVKM. The CDR3 spans 17 residues. In DNA form, the CDR3 reads TGTGCCAGCACCCTTCCCCGGACAGTCCTCGGGGCCACTGAAGCTTTCTTT. Its translation is CASTLPRTVLGATEAFF.

This clone was observed a few times. The chain couples TRBV28 to TRBJ1-2, with 8 bases that match TRBD1. CDR3 length equals 14 residues. The V gene end was trimmed by 9 bases and the J gene end by 2 bases; junction bases not matched to a gene: 8. Germline V gene sequence: CDR1 MDHEN, CDR2 SYDVKM. The CDR3 bases are TGTGCCAGTAAAACAGGGGGGGTGAACTATGGCTACACCTTC. As protein: CASKTGGVNYGYTF.

V and J are TRBV7-2 and TRBJ2-7, with D possibly matching TRBD1 (6 bases). The CDR3 is 15 residues long. V lost 5 bases to trimming and J lost 4 bases, with 18 bases between them. Germline V CDR1 and CDR2: SGHTA, FQGNSA. The DNA for the CDR3 is TGTGCCAGCAGCGAGAACCCGGGACACCATTACGAGCAGTACTTC. Amino acids: CASSENPGHHYEQYF.

In nucleotides, the CDR3 is TGTGCCATCAGTGAGGCGCCGGGACAGGGGGCCTCTGGAAACACCATATATTTT. Protein: CAISEAPGQGASGNTIYF. This rearrangement joins TRBV10-3 to TRBJ1-3; 12 bases map to TRBD1. The germline V gene has CDR1 ENHRY and CDR2 SYGVKD. CDR3 length: 18 amino acids. The J segment lost 0 bases and the V segment lost 2 bases, leaving 5 bases of the junction unmatched.

The rearrangement links TRBV6-5 to TRBJ1-1, with D possibly TRBD1 on 6 matching bases. V lost 2 bases to trimming and J lost 7 bases, with 11 bases between them. The CDR3 sequence is 13 residues long. Germline-derived CDR1 and CDR2 are MNHEY and SVGAGI. CDR3: CASSYQQGYEAFF. The CDR3 DNA reads as TGTGCCAGCAGTTACCAGCAGGGGTATGAAGCTTTCTTT.

This chain uses TRBV6-5 with TRBJ1-2, with D possibly being TRBD1 (5 bases). The CDR3 runs 15 residues. Trimming took off 5 bases at V and 0 bases at J, with 13 bases between the two ends. Germline-derived CDR1 and CDR2 are MNHEY and SVGAGI. CDR3 amino acids: CASSTGGGTNYGYTF. The CDR3 DNA reads as TGTGCCAGCAGTACGGGCGGGGGGACTAACTATGGCTACACCTTC.

V is TRBV3-1 (or the pseudogene TRBV3-2) and J is TRBJ2-3, with a weak D call TRBD2 (6 bases). In germline, CDR1 is LGHDT, CDR2 YNNKEL (reference sequence). The CDR3 covers 12 residues. Trimming shortened V by 5 bases and J by 15 bases, and 18 bases separated the two germline ends. The CDR3 DNA reads TGTGCCAGCAGCGTTGTCGGGGGAGCTTTTTATTTT. Its translation is CASSVVGGAFYF.

This clone was seen a single time. The chain is built from TRBV11-2 and TRBJ1-4; no definite D call. Deletions cut 5 bases from V and 10 bases from J, with 17 bases between. The CDR3 loop spans 14 amino acids. Germline V gene sequence: CDR1 SGHAT, CDR2 FQNNGV. Written as DNA, the CDR3 is TGTGCCAGCAGCCCACCTAAAACCCTCGGAAAACTGTTTTTT. Its protein is CASSPPKTLGKLFF.

This clone was detected a few times. The chain links TRBV28 to TRBJ2-7, with TRBD2 identical over 7 bases. Germline assignment: CDR1 MDHEN and CDR2 SYDVKM. This CDR3 spans 16 amino acids. Trimming cost V 5 bases and J 3 bases; bases outside gene matches: 13. CDR3 nucleotide sequence: TGTGCCAGCAGTCCCTTCAACCTAGCGGATATCTACGAGCAGTACTTC. Protein product: CASSPFNLADIYEQYF.

The chain is built from TRBV6-5 and TRBJ1-3; the D gene is possibly TRBD1 (5 bases). Germline V CDR1 and CDR2: MNHEY, SVGAGI. The CDR3 is made up of 13 amino acids. Deletions cut 6 bases from V and 1 base from J, with 7 bases between. The CDR3 coding sequence is TGTGCCAGCAGGGGGGGGTCTGGAAACACCATATATTTT. Translated, it gives CASRGGSGNTIYF.

This clone came up a few times. The chain joins TRBV6-5 to TRBJ2-7, with D maybe TRBD2 (6 bases). V was clipped by 0 bases and J by 2 bases, with 8 bases between them. CDR1 and CDR2 from the germline V gene are MNHEY and SVGAGI. This CDR3 region has 14 residues. Written as DNA, the CDR3 is TGTGCCAGCAGTTACTCGCGGGGCCCCTACGAGCAGTACTTC. Its protein is CASSYSRGPYEQYF.

This rearrangement joins TRBV15 to TRBJ2-1; possibly TRBD2 for D (5 bases). CDR1 and CDR2 (germline): LNHNV, YYDKDF (reference sequence). This CDR3 comprises 15 residues. Trimming took 3 bases from V and 8 from J, leaving 17 bases between them. CDR3 in amino acids: CATSRGNGLRDEQFF. In DNA form, the CDR3 reads TGTGCCACCAGCAGGGGCAATGGACTTCGGGATGAGCAGTTCTTC.

The chain carries TRBV7-2 and TRBJ1-6, with a possible D match to TRBD1 (6 bases). CDR1 is SGHTA, CDR2 FQGNSA, per germline. With 4 bases removed from V and 0 bases from J, the gap between germline ends came to 13 bases. This CDR3 spans 17 amino acids. CDR3: CASSSYREGSYNSPLHF. As DNA, the CDR3 is TGTGCCAGCAGCTCGTACAGGGAGGGCTCCTATAATTCACCCCTCCACTTT.

This clone was detected once. The chain uses TRBV7-2 and TRBJ1-4; D possibly corresponds to TRBD1 (6 bases). This CDR3 has 15 amino acids. Germline V gene lookup returns CDR1 SGHTA and CDR2 FQGNSA. Deletions cut 3 bases from V and 8 bases from J, with 16 bases between. CDR3 residues: CASSLFRGLEEKLFF. The CDR3 region has the DNA TGTGCCAGCAGCTTGTTCAGGGGCTTAGAAGAAAAACTGTTTTTT.

V is TRBV7-9 and J is TRBJ2-5; possible D gene TRBD1, 5 bases. The length of the CDR3 is 13 residues. With 5 bases removed from V and 1 base from J, the gap between germline ends came to 8 bases. Germline assignment: CDR1 SEHNR and CDR2 FQNEAQ (reference sequence). The DNA of the CDR3 is TGTGCCAGCAGCCCAGGGATCCAAGAGACCCAGTACTTC. Translated: CASSPGIQETQYF.

The CDR3 sequence is CASSPPFQGNTEAFF. The CDR3 DNA follows: TGTGCCAGCAGCCCGCCATTCCAGGGTAACACTGAAGCTTTCTTT. The chain recombines TRBV9 with TRBJ1-1; the D gene is possibly TRBD1 (5 bases). Trimming removed 4 bases at V and 2 bases at J, with 15 bases between. The CDR3 loop spans 15 amino acids. Germline CDR1 reads SGDLS; CDR2 reads YYNGEE.

V and J are TRBV9 and TRBJ2-2; 10 bases match TRBD1. CDR1 and CDR2 from the germline V gene are SGDLS and YYNGEE. The junction had 5 bases not matched to a gene; V was cut back by 2 bases and J by 4 bases. The CDR3 has 16 residues. The CDR3 nucleotides are TGTGCCAGCAGCGTTGGTGGGACAGGGGCCACCGGGGAGCTGTTTTTT. This translates into CASSVGGTGATGELFF. Drawing the rest from reference TRBV9 and TRBJ2-2, the complete variable domain is DSGVTQTPKHLITATGQRVTLRCSPRSGDLSVYWYQQSLDQGLQFLIQYYNGEERAKGNILERFSAQQFPDLHSELNLSSLELGDSALYFCASSVGGTGATGELFFGEGSRLTVL.

The V gene is TRBV29-1, the J gene TRBJ2-2; 9 bases line up with TRBD1. From germline, CDR1 is SQVTM and CDR2 ANQGSEA. The CDR3 has 14 amino acids. V shed 5 bases, J shed 1 base, and the junction held 2 bases outside the gene matches. Written as DNA, the CDR3 is TGCAGCGTTTACAGGGGGCTGAACACCGGGGAGCTGTTTTTT. This translates into CSVYRGLNTGELFF.

The chain couples TRBV19 to TRBJ1-1, with a weak D call TRBD1 (5 bases). CDR3 length equals 13 residues. Trimming took off 8 bases at V and 1 base at J, with 11 bases between the two ends. The germline gives CDR1 LNHDA, CDR2 SQIVND (reference sequence). CDR3 sequence (DNA): TGTGCCAGTCTTACAGGACCGAACACTGAAGCTTTCTTT. Translation: CASLTGPNTEAFF.